This T cell receptor beta chain was recorded in a study of blood T cell repertoires in COVID-19. Study information: Specimens from acute and convalescent COVID-19 originated in the United States, Italy and Spain. T cells, B-cell-depleted T cells, or PBMCs provided the cDNA or gDNA that served as material.

Original handling: It was from reference gene primer amplification that nucleated cell counts were estimated. Libraries were prepared by immunoSEQ multiplex PCR; TCRdb keeps only in-frame clonotypes and omits some of them. Clone size and the V and J calls come from that table; the DNA yielded D and trimming. Here the sample spans 85,000 to 120,000 clones, about 85% being singletons. CDR1 and CDR2 (germline): SGDLS, YYNGEE. V lost 0 bases, J lost 0 bases, and 4 bases lay in between. The CDR3 totals 14 residues. The material sequenced was peripheral blood. This TCR came from a man over 45 with active COVID-19. This sequence joins TRBV9 and TRBJ1-5; D gene unclear. CDR3 sequence: CASSVVDSNQPQHF. CDR3 sequence (DNA): TGTGCCAGCAGCGTAGTAGATAGCAATCAGCCCCAGCATTTT.